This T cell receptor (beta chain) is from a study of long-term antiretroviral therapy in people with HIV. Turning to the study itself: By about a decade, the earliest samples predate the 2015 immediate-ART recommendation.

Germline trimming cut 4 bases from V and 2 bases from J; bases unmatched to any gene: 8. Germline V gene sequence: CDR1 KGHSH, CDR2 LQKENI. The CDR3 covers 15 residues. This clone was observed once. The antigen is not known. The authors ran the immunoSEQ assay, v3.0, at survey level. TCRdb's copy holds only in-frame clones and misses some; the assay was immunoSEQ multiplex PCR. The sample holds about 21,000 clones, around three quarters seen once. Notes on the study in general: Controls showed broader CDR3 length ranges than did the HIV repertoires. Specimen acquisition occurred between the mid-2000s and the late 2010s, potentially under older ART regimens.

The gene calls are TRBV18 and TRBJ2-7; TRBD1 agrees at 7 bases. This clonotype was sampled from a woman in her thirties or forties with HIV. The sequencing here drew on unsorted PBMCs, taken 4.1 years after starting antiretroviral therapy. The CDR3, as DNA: TGTGCCAGCTCACAAGGACAGGCCTCCACCTACGAGCAGTACTTC. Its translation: CASSQGQASTYEQYF.